Detailed here is one T cell receptor beta chain. These data come from a study of sequential checkpoint blockade in melanoma. Study-level background: Patients were randomized 1:1 to nivolumab-then-ipilimumab or ipilimumab-then-nivolumab first-line. After both sequences, patients received maintenance nivolumab.

Treatment specified: randomized to nivolumab then ipilimumab (arm A) or the reverse (arm B). Patients had received no earlier DNA-damaging chemotherapy. Generated by immunoSEQ multiplex PCR, the TCRdb table keeps only in-frame clones and is missing some. The profile shows around 5,200 clones, roughly 76% of them singletons. This specimen consisted of CD8+ T cells sorted from blood (inferred from file names), obtained from a patient given nivolumab and ipilimumab in sequence. The receptor was derived from a human patient with melanoma. Some clones in this sample may be carry-over from other donors' samples.

This chain's CDR3 is CASSERQLYQETQYF. The CDR3 nucleotides are TGCGCCAGCAGCGAGAGACAGCTCTACCAAGAGACCCAGTACTTC. V is TRBV5-1 and J is TRBJ2-5, with D possibly being TRBD1 (5 bases). The CDR3 consists of 15 residues. Per the germline V gene, CDR1 is SGHRS and CDR2 is YFSETQ. With 4 bases removed from V and 0 bases from J, the gap between germline ends came to 13 bases.